Following are 30 T cell receptor beta chains from one sample sequenced in a study of T-cell reconstitution after alpha-beta-depleted transplantation in children. Unique molecular identifiers were incorporated when the TCRbeta library was constructed. TCRdb used MiXCR to reprocess the PCR reads, holding one entry per CDR3 protein. This table holds just under 350,000 distinct CDR3 sequences, about a sixth found once. The sample was PBMCs, mostly from graft donor cells, taken 360 days after TCRalphabeta/CD19-depleted stem cell transplant. The receptors originated from a male patient aged 2-9 years who had a stem cell transplant for acute lymphoblastic leukemia, so the T cells may come from the graft donor.

This chain joins TRBV28 and TRBJ2-7; a weak D match, TRBD1 (6 bases). This CDR3 region has 15 residues. With 4 bases removed from V and 3 bases from J, the gap between germline ends came to 16 bases. Germline CDR1 and CDR2: MDHEN and SYDVKM. The CDR3 DNA reads as TGTGCCAGCAGTTGGGAAATCAGGGGTGTCTACGAGCAGTACTTC. Its translation is CASSWEIRGVYEQYF.

This clonotype was seen ten or more times. The chain has TRBV10-3 and TRBJ2-2; 8 nucleotides align to TRBD1. CDR3 length: 14 amino acids. With V trimmed by 2 bases and J by 6 bases, 2 bases remained unmatched. From germline, CDR1 is ENHRY and CDR2 SYGVKD. The chain's CDR3 is CAISEAGGPGELFF. The DNA of the CDR3 is TGTGCCATCAGTGAGGCAGGGGGCCCCGGGGAGCTGTTTTTT.

In its sample, this clonotype was seen many times. This chain links TRBV5-4 with TRBJ2-1; 11 positions match TRBD2. This CDR3 spans 16 amino acids. Germline-derived CDR1 and CDR2 are SGHNT and YYREEE (reference sequence). The V gene end was trimmed by 0 bases and the J gene end by 7 bases; junction bases not matched to a gene: 6. The CDR3 bases are TGTGCCAGCAGCTTGGGGATAGCGGGAGGGGGGAATGAGCAGTTCTTC. Translated: CASSLGIAGGGNEQFF.

The V and J genes are TRBV7-3 and TRBJ2-3; TRBD2 aligns across 7 bases. Germline assignment: CDR1 SGHTA and CDR2 FQGTGA. J gave up 5 bases and V 5 bases, and 10 bases lay outside the gene matches. The CDR3 runs to 15 residues. CDR3 in amino acids: CASSGSGEAIDTQYF. In DNA form, the CDR3 reads TGTGCCAGCAGCGGCAGCGGGGAAGCGATAGATACGCAGTATTTT.

V is TRBV7-9 and J is TRBJ2-1, with a weak D call TRBD1 (5 bases). The CDR3 runs 13 residues. Trimming left V 7 bases short and J 9 bases short, with 16 bases between. From germline, CDR1 is SEHNR and CDR2 FQNEAQ (reference sequence). The CDR3 coding sequence is TGTGCCAGCATCTTCCCTAGGGGTGGTGAGCAGTTCTTC. Translation gives CASIFPRGGEQFF.

This rearrangement joins TRBV4-2 to TRBJ2-4; tentative D call: TRBD1 (6 bases). This CDR3 has 16 amino acids. The germline gives CDR1 LGHNA, CDR2 YNFKEQ. Trimming pared 0 bases from V and 0 bases from J, leaving 9 bases between. CDR3 region: CASSQETGLAKNIQYF. Written as DNA, the CDR3 is TGTGCCAGCAGCCAAGAAACAGGGCTAGCCAAAAACATTCAGTACTTC.

This clonotype was observed a few times. V is TRBV7-6 and J is TRBJ2-3; no clear D. From germline, CDR1 is SGHVS and CDR2 FNYEAQ. The length of the CDR3 is 13 residues. With 5 bases removed from V and 6 bases from J, the gap between germline ends came to 12 bases. Here the CDR3 DNA reads TGTGCCAGCAGCCCCGAAGTAATCGATACGCAGTATTTT. Translation gives CASSPEVIDTQYF.

The chain recombines TRBV7-2 with TRBJ2-3; a weak D match, TRBD1 (5 bases). The V gene lost 2 bases and the J gene lost 8 bases, with 17 bases spanning the gap. Germline values: CDR1 SGHTA, CDR2 FQGNSA. The CDR3 has 15 amino acids. Written as DNA, the CDR3 is TGTGCCAGCAGCTTAAGGACACCCCAGCCGGGTACGCAGTATTTT. Protein sequence: CASSLRTPQPGTQYF. Variable domain in full (rest from reference TRBV7-2 and TRBJ2-3): GAGVSQSPSNKVTEKGKDVELRCDPISGHTALYWYRQSLGQGLEFLIYFQGNSAPDKSGLPSDRFSAERTGGSVSTLTIQRTQQEDSAVYLCASSLRTPQPGTQYFGPGTRLTVL.

This sequence joins TRBV20-1 and TRBJ2-2; perhaps TRBD2 as D (6 bases). Germline-derived CDR1 and CDR2 are DFQATT and SNEGSKA (reference sequence). This CDR3 is 13 amino acids long. V lost 3 bases to trimming and J lost 5 bases, with 10 bases between them. CDR3 residues: CSARGGLTGELFF. The CDR3 DNA follows: TGCAGTGCTAGGGGGGGTCTGACCGGGGAGCTGTTTTTT.

Of note for this clonotype: Compared with germline, one end of the junction differs, possibly owing to a read error. The chain joins TRBV27 to TRBJ2-7, with 10 bases identical to TRBD1. Germline assignment: CDR1 MNHEY and CDR2 SMNVEV (reference sequence). The CDR3 has 14 amino acids. The chain's CDR3 is CANSPRQGAYEQYF. The CDR3 DNA sequence: TGTGCCAACAGTCCCCGACAGGGGGCTTACGAGCAGTACTTC.

This clonotype was found a few times. The chain is built from TRBV5-5 and TRBJ2-5; either TRBD1 or TRBD2 may supply D (5 bases each). CDR1 and CDR2 from the germline V gene are SGHKS and YYEKEE (reference sequence). This CDR3 has 13 amino acids. V shed 1 base and J shed 9 bases, with 13 bases lying between them. In DNA form, the CDR3 reads TGTGCCAGCAGCTTGAGGGGAACCGGGGCCCAGTACTTC. This gives the protein CASSLRGTGAQYF. The full variable domain, its missing parts supplied by reference TRBV5-5 and TRBJ2-5, is DAGVTQSPTHLIKTRGQQVTLRCSPISGHKSVSWYQQVLGQGPQFIFQYYEKEERGRGNFPDRFSARQFPNYSSELNVNALLLGDSALYLCASSLRGTGAQYFGPGTRLLVL.

Ten or more counts support this clonotype. The V gene is TRBV4-3, the J gene TRBJ2-3, with 7 bases that match TRBD2. This CDR3 is 15 amino acids long. CDR1 and CDR2 (germline): LGHNA, YSLEER. Trimming cost V 2 bases and J 1 base; bases outside gene matches: 3. In DNA form, the CDR3 reads TGCGCCAGCAGCCAACAAGCGGGACGCACAGATACGCAGTATTTT. It codes for CASSQQAGRTDTQYF.

The chain is built from TRBV28 and TRBJ2-5; D ambiguous. CDR3 length equals 13 residues. V was shortened by 6 bases and J by 4 bases, with 12 bases between the two germline ends. Germline CDR1 MDHEN, CDR2 SYDVKM. CDR3 bases: TGTGCCAGCAGCATGGGTCCCACAGAGACCCAGTACTTC. This codes for CASSMGPTETQYF.

At least ten counts were recorded for this clonotype. The rearrangement uses TRBV7-6 and TRBJ2-5; 16 bases align to TRBD2. The CDR3 contains 19 residues. Germline trimming cut 3 bases from V and 3 bases from J; bases unmatched to any gene: 10. Per the germline V gene, CDR1 is SGHVS and CDR2 is FNYEAQ. The CDR3 sequence: CASSFPGTSGRDPKETQYF. Written as DNA, the CDR3 is TGTGCCAGCAGCTTTCCCGGGACTAGCGGGAGGGACCCTAAAGAGACCCAGTACTTC.

This clonotype was recorded a few times. The V and J genes are TRBV29-1 and TRBJ2-3; D is possibly TRBD1 or TRBD2 (5 bases each). V was cut by 7 bases and J by 0 bases, with 14 bases left in between. Germline-derived CDR1 and CDR2 are SQVTM and ANQGSEA. The CDR3 is 14 residues long. The CDR3 loop is CSGLGAISTDTQYF. The DNA for the CDR3 is TGCAGCGGCCTCGGGGCGATAAGCACAGATACGCAGTATTTT.

The J gene is TRBJ2-3, the V gene TRBV9; 8 nucleotides line up with TRBD2. With 3 bases clipped from V and 6 bases from J, the junction kept 9 bases outside the gene matches. The CDR3 is made up of 15 amino acids. Germline lookup yields CDR1 SGDLS and CDR2 YYNGEE. The DNA of the CDR3 is TGTGCCAGCAGCGCGGTCGGGAGGGCCTCGGATACGCAGTATTTT. Translation: CASSAVGRASDTQYF.

This clonotype was seen repeatedly, ten times or more. The chain recombines TRBV5-1 with TRBJ2-1; the D is unclear. Germline CDR1 SGHRS, CDR2 YFSETQ. The CDR3 sequence is 16 residues long. V was clipped by 4 bases and J by 5 bases, with 19 bases between them. The DNA of the CDR3 is TGCGCCAGCAGCCCAATACAGAGCTCACGGAACAATGAGCAGTTCTTC. As protein: CASSPIQSSRNNEQFF.

The V and J genes are TRBV2 and TRBJ1-1; D unclear. The CDR3 runs 12 residues. Germline V gives CDR1 SNHLY, CDR2 FYNNEI. The ends were cut back, 6 bases at V and 3 bases at J, with 8 bases in the middle. The CDR3 sequence: CASRLGYTEAFF. Written as DNA, the CDR3 is TGTGCCAGCAGGCTGGGGTACACTGAAGCTTTCTTT.

The genes are TRBV4-1 and TRBJ2-7; the match to TRBD2 covers 11 bases. The CDR3 sequence is 17 residues long. The V and J ends lost 0 bases and 7 bases, in that order; junction bases with no gene match: 11. The V gene's germline CDR1 is MGHRA and CDR2 YSYEKL. CDR3 DNA sequence: TGCGCCAGCAGCCAAGATTCCACTAGCGGGAGCCGCTTAGAGCAGTACTTC. Encoded protein: CASSQDSTSGSRLEQYF.

The gene calls are TRBV5-5 and TRBJ1-5; weak D call: TRBD1 (6 bases). The V gene lost 2 bases and the J gene lost 5 bases, with 23 bases spanning the gap. There are 18 residues in the CDR3. Germline CDR1 SGHKS, CDR2 YYEKEE (reference sequence). The CDR3 loop reads CASSFDPKGQRGDQPQHF. The CDR3 DNA follows: TGTGCCAGCAGCTTCGACCCCAAAGGTCAAAGGGGGGATCAGCCCCAGCATTTT.

CDR3 DNA: TGTGCCACCAGCCTGGACAGGGGAGGATCCTACGAGCAGTACTTC. This encodes CATSLDRGGSYEQYF. V usage is TRBV15 and J usage is TRBJ2-7; 9 bases are shared with TRBD1. There are 15 residues in the CDR3. Germline-derived CDR1 and CDR2 are LNHNV and YYDKDF (reference sequence). V dropped 5 bases and J dropped 1; count of bases not matched to a gene: 6.

This chain joins TRBV4-3 and TRBJ2-2; tentative D call: TRBD2 (6 bases). This CDR3 comprises 16 residues. CDR1 is LGHNA and CDR2 is YSLEER in the germline V gene. Trimming left V 0 bases short and J 8 bases short, with 16 bases between. In DNA, the CDR3 is TGCGCCAGCAGCCAAGATCCTCCGACTAGTCCGGGGGAGCTGTTTTTT. Translating it yields CASSQDPPTSPGELFF.

This clonotype has a handful of counts. The chain uses TRBV25-1 and TRBJ2-2, with 10 bases lining up with TRBD2. The junction had 13 bases not matched to a gene; V was cut back by 1 base and J by 5 bases. The CDR3 is made up of 19 amino acids. In germline, CDR1 is MGHDK, CDR2 SYGVNS. Here the CDR3 reads CASSESGGSGRAVTGELFF. In DNA form, the CDR3 reads TGTGCCAGCAGTGAATCAGGTGGCAGCGGGAGGGCCGTAACCGGGGAGCTGTTTTTT.

This clonotype was seen repeatedly, ten times or more. The chain joins TRBV10-3 to TRBJ2-3; the D gene is possibly TRBD2 (5 bases). Germline V gene sequence: CDR1 ENHRY, CDR2 SYGVKD. There are 14 residues in the CDR3. V lost 5 bases, J lost 4 bases, and 13 bases lay in between. The CDR3 loop reads CAISPSGNSDTQYF. The CDR3 DNA follows: TGTGCCATCAGTCCGAGCGGAAACTCAGATACGCAGTATTTT.

The chain uses TRBV12-3 or TRBV12-4 and TRBJ2-5, with D hard to call. V lost 4 bases, J lost 3 bases, and 15 bases lay in between. The CDR3 sequence is 15 residues long. CDR3 DNA sequence: TGTGCCAGCAGTTCGGCGCCGAGTTCAAAAGAGACCCAGTACTTC. It is translated as CASSSAPSSKETQYF.

This clonotype was picked up a small number of times. This sequence joins TRBV12-3 or TRBV12-4 and TRBJ1-5; 9 bases line up with TRBD1. The CDR3 contains 15 residues. After removal of 6 bases from V and 5 bases from J, the junction contained 8 bases not matched to a gene. CDR3 protein: CASSRQGGTYQPQHF. The CDR3, as DNA: TGTGCCAGCAGCCGACAGGGGGGTACGTATCAGCCCCAGCATTTT.

This clonotype turned up a few times. The gene calls are TRBV6-2 or TRBV6-3 and TRBJ2-1; 8 positions match TRBD1. Germline loops: CDR1 MNHEY, CDR2 SVGEGT. Losses at the gene ends were 0 bases for V and 8 bases for J; bases not matched to a gene: 21. This CDR3 spans 20 amino acids. The CDR3 DNA is TGTGCCAGCAGTTACTCGAAGTGGAGGTTAATAGGACAGGGAAACGATGAGCAGTTCTTC. Residues: CASSYSKWRLIGQGNDEQFF.

This clonotype was counted a few times. The chain combines TRBV28 with TRBJ2-3; the D gene is possibly TRBD2 (5 bases). The CDR3 covers 14 residues. CDR1 and CDR2 from the germline V gene are MDHEN and SYDVKM. V lost 4 bases, J lost 0 bases, and 8 bases lay in between. CDR3 coding DNA: TGTGCCAGCAGTTCCGGGATGAGCACAGATACGCAGTATTTT. It yields the protein CASSSGMSTDTQYF.

This clonotype was recorded a few times. The genes are TRBV7-2 and TRBJ2-3; D tentatively fits TRBD1 or TRBD2 (6 bases each). Germline CDR1 SGHTA, CDR2 FQGNSA. V was cut by 2 bases and J by 3 bases, with 12 bases left in between. The CDR3 runs 15 residues. In DNA form, the CDR3 reads TGTGCCAGCAGCTTAACAGGGAGGACGACAGATACGCAGTATTTT. Translation gives CASSLTGRTTDTQYF.

In its sample, this clonotype was seen a few times. The chain links TRBV3-1 to TRBJ2-2; TRBD2 matches 8 bases. The CDR3 extends over 15 amino acids. Looked up from germline, CDR1 is LGHDT and CDR2 is YNNKEL (reference sequence). V lost 4 bases, J lost 5 bases, and 6 bases stayed unmatched. DNA for the CDR3: TGTGCCAGCAGCCGACTCGGGACTAGAACCGGGGAGCTGTTTTTT. Amino acid sequence: CASSRLGTRTGELFF. The full variable domain, in which reference TRBV3-1 and TRBJ2-2 provide the parts outside the CDR3, is DTAVSQTPKYLVTQMGNDKSIKCEQNLGHDTMYWYKQDSKKFLKIMFSYNNKELIINETVPNRFSPKSPDKAHLNLHINSLELGDSAVYFCASSRLGTRTGELFFGEGSRLTVL.